A few counts support the clone carrying this TCR beta chain. Antigen: not known. V trimming: 6 bases; J trimming: 4 bases; junction bases outside the gene matches: 10. CDR3 length: 15 residues. The TCR beta cDNA libraries carried unique molecular identifiers. The T cell input of about 1 to 10 million gave 400,000 to 500,000 cDNA molecules. TCRdb re-called the PCR reads through MiXCR, storing one row per CDR3 protein. The sample gives 500,000 to 600,000 distinct CDR3 sequences, roughly 47% of which show up once; over 1.5% is in the top ten. The source of the sample is a study of post-analysis software for immune sequencing data. The study's findings and limits: Patients had higher frequencies than controls of about five TRBV segments, including TRBV5-6, TRBV5-1 and TRBV20-1. Normalized Chao1 diversity in multiple sclerosis patients fell significantly below that of controls.

This TCR derives from a girl between 5 and 17 years old with multiple sclerosis. The V call is TRBV12-3 or TRBV12-4, the J call TRBJ1-1; 8 positions match TRBD1. Sequenced: blood. This chain's CDR3 is CASREFQGATTEAFF. In nucleotides, the CDR3 is TGTGCCAGCAGAGAGTTCCAGGGGGCGACCACTGAAGCTTTCTTT.